The 9 T cell receptor beta chains given below trace back to one sample, sequenced in a study of beta chain features in type 1 diabetes. Investigators reverse transcribed all isolated RNA, so they sequenced expressed TCRB transcripts. Generated by immunoSEQ multiplex PCR, the TCRdb table keeps only in-frame clones and is missing some. Of roughly 41,000 clones in the sample, 49% were seen once. Input material: central memory CD4+ T cells from blood. The receptors here all came from a woman younger than 35 in good health.

The chain links TRBV11-2 to TRBJ2-1; D gene uncertain. Between the trimmed V and J ends, which lost 2 bases and 4 bases, there was a span of 9 bases. The CDR3 extends over 14 amino acids. Looked up from germline, CDR1 is SGHAT and CDR2 is FQNNGV. The CDR3 spells CASSLMSQYNEQFF. As DNA, the CDR3 is TGTGCCAGCAGCTTAATGAGCCAATACAATGAGCAGTTCTTC.

With regard to this clone: Other DNA sequences in this sample translate to the same CDR3. This chain links TRBV18 with TRBJ1-1, with 7 bases fitting TRBD1. Germline V gene lookup returns CDR1 KGHSH and CDR2 LQKENI. The V segment lost 3 bases and the J segment 0 bases; nucleotides outside the gene matches: 1. The CDR3 has 14 residues. CDR3 DNA: TGTGCCAGCTCACCGACAGGGATGAACACTGAAGCTTTCTTT. Protein sequence: CASSPTGMNTEAFF.

Concerning this clone itself: Other DNA sequences in this sample translate to the same CDR3. This chain links TRBV7-2 with TRBJ2-7; 7 bases are a match to TRBD2. The germline V gene has CDR1 SGHTA and CDR2 FQGNSA. J lost 0 bases, V lost 1 base, and 6 bases had no gene match. This CDR3 contains 16 residues. The CDR3 loop reads CASSLDGGEYSYEQYF. CDR3 in DNA: TGTGCCAGCAGCTTAGATGGGGGGGAATACTCCTACGAGCAGTACTTC.

This chain connects TRBV5-1 to TRBJ1-2; D not certain. Deletions cut 3 bases from V and 8 bases from J, with 17 bases between. CDR3 length equals 14 residues. Germline values: CDR1 SGHRS, CDR2 YFSETQ. CDR3 sequence (DNA): TGCGCCAGCAGCTCCAACAGTGGGAGCTACGGCTACACCTTC. It codes for CASSSNSGSYGYTF.

This rearrangement joins TRBV19 to TRBJ2-1, with a weak D call TRBD1 (6 bases). CDR3 length equals 13 residues. Germline lookup yields CDR1 LNHDA and CDR2 SQIVND (reference sequence). The ends were cut back, 7 bases at V and 7 bases at J, with 14 bases in the middle. As DNA, the CDR3 is TGTGCCAGTAACTCGGGCAGGGGAAATGAGCAGTTCTTC. Translation gives CASNSGRGNEQFF. The full variable domain, rest sourced from reference TRBV19 and TRBJ2-1, is DGGITQSPKYLFRKEGQNVTLSCEQNLNHDAMYWYRQDPGQGLRLIYYSQIVNDFQKGDIAEGYSVSREKKESFPLTVTSAQKNPTAFYLCASNSGRGNEQFFGPGTRLTVL.

CDR3 nucleotide sequence: TGTGCCAGCAGCGGGGGGACTAGCCGTAACGACGAGCAGTACTTC. As protein: CASSGGTSRNDEQYF. This rearrangement joins TRBV5-4 to TRBJ2-7, with TRBD2 matching 9 bases. The CDR3 loop spans 15 amino acids. J was trimmed by 5 bases and V by 4 bases; bases with no gene match: 10. Germline V gives CDR1 SGHNT, CDR2 YYREEE (reference sequence).

The rearrangement links TRBV5-1 to TRBJ2-3; D is unclear. CDR1 and CDR2 (germline): SGHRS, YFSETQ. CDR3 size: 17 residues. V lost 0 bases and J lost 1, with 15 bases in between. This chain's CDR3 is CASSLALSAPGTDTQYF. CDR3 DNA: TGCGCCAGCAGCTTGGCCTTATCCGCTCCGGGCACAGATACGCAGTATTTT.

This sequence joins TRBV29-1 and TRBJ2-2; 10 positions match TRBD1. The CDR3 covers 13 residues. V lost 8 bases to trimming and J lost 4 bases; unmatched junction nucleotides: 4. Germline loops: CDR1 SQVTM, CDR2 ANQGSEA. The CDR3 nucleotides read TGCAGCACCCGGACAGGGGGCACCGGGGAGCTGTTTTTT. Protein product: CSTRTGGTGELFF.

This chain joins TRBV7-3 and TRBJ2-1, with 10 bases matching TRBD1. CDR1 and CDR2 from the germline V gene are SGHTA and FQGTGA. The length of the CDR3 is 12 residues. V shed 4 bases, J shed 11 bases, and the junction held 2 bases outside the gene matches. CDR3 amino acids: CASSSTGGKQFF. DNA of the CDR3: TGTGCCAGCAGCTCGACAGGGGGCAAGCAGTTCTTC.